This T cell receptor beta chain was sequenced during a study of T cell responses to AZD1222 COVID-19 vaccine listed by TCRdb under 2021. Some background on the complete study: TCR sequencing was performed for about 250 trial participants, of whom about 210 were given two doses of AZD1222 and some 26 were given two doses of MenACWY control vaccine. Trial participants were enrolled into age subgroups of 18-55, 56-69 and 70-plus years, which contained about 160, 30 and 59 TCR-sequenced participants, respectively.

The time point label here, explained by the study, means: about 28 days (+/-7) after the second vaccine dose. AZD1222 recipients given second doses at about 4 weeks or at about 12 weeks were pooled, since spike-specific TCR depth and breadth were not found to differ between the two schedules. The vaccinee samples were drawn from two UK trials, COV001 and COV002, one of which was a single-blind randomized controlled phase 2/3 trial testing AZD1222 (ChAdOx1 nCoV-19) in healthy adults. For TCRbeta chain sequencing, PBMC samples were collected from trial participants at day 0 and at day 28 after the second dose. A word on this clone: Its antigen is still unknown. Per-base qualities were not stored, and no clone one base away is much larger.

The CDR3 contains 16 residues, cysteine and phenylalanine counted. The read is trimmed to its CDR3 DNA, 48 bases read in frame from base 1. CDR1 and CDR2 were assigned from the germline V gene as LGHNA and YNFKEQ. V loses 1 base, J loses 6 bases, and the germline ends lie 16 bases apart. Summary of the overall study and its limitations: After two AZD1222 doses, spike-specific TCR breadth and depth were significantly higher than at day 0 and than in MenACWY recipients. Vaccine-associated CD4 TCRs spanned the whole spike protein, with dominant responses in regions 160-218 and 743-854. Participants were mostly white British, with more females than males. The authors suggested clonal diversity may have been underestimated. In the small 56-69-year group, the increase in depth fell short of significance, most likely because of low power. Reportedly, almost half of the unique spike-specific TCRs recognized epitopes lying outside the regions that are mutated in the B.1.351 and B.1.1.7 variants. Because no samples from the day 14 peak response were available, repertoires could be characterized only after the peak T cell response. Conclusions about previously exposed vaccinees are limited because only five to seven AZD1222 recipients were SARS-CoV-2 seropositive at baseline.

The CDR3 regions of human TCRbeta chains were subjected to immunosequencing. The original pipeline was this. Repertoire TCRs were matched against a reference library of SARS-CoV-2-specific TCRs generated with the MIRA antigen-specificity platform. Breadth meant the fraction of unique TCRs that were SARS-CoV-2-associated, whereas depth meant the fraction of total T cells that were SARS-CoV-2-associated. Each spike-specific TCR was assigned to its reactive spike region and to a CD4 or CD8 class using the MIRA data. Log10-transformed breadth and depth values were compared by one-way ANOVA with Sidak's multiple comparisons tests. TCRdb provides this immuneACCESS table in a form limited to in-frame rearrangements. Some clones are lacking; in checked studies, under half of them reflect an unresolved V gene, and why the rest are absent is not known. Clone size and the V and J calls come from that table; the DNA yielded D and trimming. The sample table holds about 140,000 clones, of which about 92% were seen once. In total, the top ten clones hold about 5.9% of the sample.

The starting material was peripheral blood, obtained 28 days after the second AZD1222 dose. The sequence derives from an adult who received the AZD1222 COVID-19 vaccine. The rearranged segments are TRBV4-2 and TRBJ1-5; a weak D assignment points to TRBD1 (6 bases agree). The DNA reads TGTGCCAGCAGCCAAGGTACTCCAGGGGAGGGTCAGCCCCAGCATTTT. Translated, this is CASSQGTPGEGQPQHF.